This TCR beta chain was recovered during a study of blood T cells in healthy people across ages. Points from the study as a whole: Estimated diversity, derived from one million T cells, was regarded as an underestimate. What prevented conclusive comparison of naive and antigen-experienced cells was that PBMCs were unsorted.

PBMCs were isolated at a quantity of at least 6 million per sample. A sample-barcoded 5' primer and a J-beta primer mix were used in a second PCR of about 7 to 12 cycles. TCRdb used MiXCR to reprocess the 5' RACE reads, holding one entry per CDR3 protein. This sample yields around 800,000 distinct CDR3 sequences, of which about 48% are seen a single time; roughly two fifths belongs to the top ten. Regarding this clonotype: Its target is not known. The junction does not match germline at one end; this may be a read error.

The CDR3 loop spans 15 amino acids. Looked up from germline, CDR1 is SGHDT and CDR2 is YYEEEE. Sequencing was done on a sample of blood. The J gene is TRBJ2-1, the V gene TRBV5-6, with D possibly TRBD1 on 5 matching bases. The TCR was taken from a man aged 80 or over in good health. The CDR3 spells CASSLQGRSYSEQFF. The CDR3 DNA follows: TGTGCCAGCAGCTTGCAGGGTCGGTCCTACAGTGAGCAGTTCTTC.